This T cell receptor (beta chain) came from a study of blood T cells in healthy people across ages. CDR3 length equals 15 residues. The germline V gene has CDR1 SGHTA and CDR2 FQGNSA. After removal of 4 bases from V and 1 base from J, the junction contained 3 bases not matched to a gene. A J-beta primer mix and a sample-barcoded 5' primer were used in a second PCR of about 7 to 12 cycles. A 12-random-nucleotide template-switch adaptor tagged each cDNA molecule. Each CDR3 protein is one row after TCRdb ran MiXCR on the 5' RACE reads. The sample shows roughly 700,000 distinct CDR3 sequences, about half of them seen only once. About this clonotype itself: Its cognate antigen is unknown.

Whole-study findings and limits: Long-lived donors had more naive CD4+ cells and higher diversity than aged donors. Considered underestimates were the diversity estimates obtained from one million T cells. Roughly linear declines in TCR beta diversity per million T cells occurred with age.

This sequence joins TRBV7-2 and TRBJ2-1, with 8 bases fitting TRBD2. This receptor was taken from a woman between 55 and 75 years old in good health. Sequenced material: blood. In DNA, the CDR3 is TGTGCCAGCAGCTCCCAGCGGGAGTCCTACAATGAGCAGTTCTTC. This translates into CASSSQRESYNEQFF.